This is a list of T cell receptor beta chains from one sample in a study of PD-1 blockade in classical Hodgkin lymphoma. The table came from immunoSEQ multiplex PCR; TCRdb's copy has only in-frame clones and leaves some out. Of approximately 25,000 clones listed, 84% are singletons. Sequences were derived from CD4+ T cells from blood, sampled at baseline. These receptors all stem from a human donor with classical Hodgkin lymphoma. Both conserved end residues are trimmed from each CDR3. D genes are given only for firm matches. The size field is filled for only some rows; it gives once, few, many or a size class.

clone_size | v_call | d_call | cdr3_aa
- | TRBV5-4 | - | ASSFLLLSDSGANVLT
- | TRBV19 | TRBD1 | ASSSGQGERSNEKLF
few | TRBV4-1 | TRBD2 | ASSQDPSGGVVSYNEQF
- | TRBV27 | - | ASSFSGRYSGNTIY
- | TRBV18 | - | ASSPSLQGGYGYT
once | TRBV28 | - | ASTKSPGADYGYT
once | TRBV7-9 | - | ASSLAREQY
- | TRBV28 | TRBD1 | ASAVGGQGIGGNTIY
- | TRBV2 | - | ASKLSESNYGYT
- | TRBV29-1 | TRBD1 | SVRQGRSYEQY
- | TRBV5-1 | - | ASSPNPGLAKNIQY
- | TRBV7-3 | - | ASNEGGLTDTQY
- | TRBV7-7 | - | ASGFEQYEKLF
once | TRBV6-5 | - | ASSSGQKFNYGYT
- | TRBV6-1 | TRBD1 | ASSDGTGNDYEQY
- | TRBV19 | - | ASTLGLANYGYT
few | TRBV7-2 | - | ASSLTASNSPLH